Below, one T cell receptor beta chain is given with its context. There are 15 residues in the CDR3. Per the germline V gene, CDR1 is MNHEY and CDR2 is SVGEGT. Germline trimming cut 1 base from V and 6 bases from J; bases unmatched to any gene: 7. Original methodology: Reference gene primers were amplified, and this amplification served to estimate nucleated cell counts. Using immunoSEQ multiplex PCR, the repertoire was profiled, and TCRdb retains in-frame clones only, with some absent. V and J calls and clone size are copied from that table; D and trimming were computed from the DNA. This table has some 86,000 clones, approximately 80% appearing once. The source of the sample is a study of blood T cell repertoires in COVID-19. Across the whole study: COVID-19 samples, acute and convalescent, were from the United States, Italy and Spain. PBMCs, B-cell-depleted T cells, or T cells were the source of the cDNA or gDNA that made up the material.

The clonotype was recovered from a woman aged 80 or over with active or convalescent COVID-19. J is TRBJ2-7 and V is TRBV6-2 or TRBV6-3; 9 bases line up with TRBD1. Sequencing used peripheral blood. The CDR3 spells CASSYLGQGVTEQYF. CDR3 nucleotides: TGTGCCAGCAGTTACTTGGGACAGGGAGTTACCGAGCAGTACTTC.